The 2 T cell receptor beta chains below all came from one sample that was sequenced in a study of Ad26.COV2.S vaccination and SARS-CoV-2 variants. Clones were read by immunoSEQ multiplex PCR, and TCRdb kept only the in-frame ones, dropping some. Of under 600,000 clones listed, 70% to 90% are singletons. Treatment reported: 19 received Ad26.COV2.S at low or high dose, single or two shots; 5 received placebo; per-sample allocation not given. Samples were taken on day 63 after the first vaccine or placebo injection. This specimen consisted of peripheral blood, obtained in a trial of Ad26.COV2.S vaccine versus placebo. The receptor source for this set is a person aged 18-60 years who received the Ad26.COV2.S COVID-19 vaccine or a placebo.

This clone came up once. This sequence joins TRBV27 and TRBJ1-6; D not resolved. Looked up from germline, CDR1 is MNHEY and CDR2 is SMNVEV (reference sequence). Between the trimmed V and J ends, which lost 2 bases and 5 bases, there was a span of 7 bases. The CDR3 has 14 residues. In DNA form, the CDR3 reads TGTGCCAGCAGTTTACACAGAAATAATTCACCCCTCCACTTT. This sequence encodes CASSLHRNNSPLHF.

This chain links TRBV6-6 with TRBJ2-1; 10 bases are shared with TRBD2. V trimming: 5 bases; J trimming: 6 bases; junction bases outside the gene matches: 7. This CDR3 spans 15 amino acids. CDR1 is MNHNY, CDR2 SVGAGI, per germline (reference sequence). The CDR3 DNA reads TGTGCCAGCAGTAGCTTTGGACTAGCGGCCAATGAGCAGTTCTTC. Translation: CASSSFGLAANEQFF.